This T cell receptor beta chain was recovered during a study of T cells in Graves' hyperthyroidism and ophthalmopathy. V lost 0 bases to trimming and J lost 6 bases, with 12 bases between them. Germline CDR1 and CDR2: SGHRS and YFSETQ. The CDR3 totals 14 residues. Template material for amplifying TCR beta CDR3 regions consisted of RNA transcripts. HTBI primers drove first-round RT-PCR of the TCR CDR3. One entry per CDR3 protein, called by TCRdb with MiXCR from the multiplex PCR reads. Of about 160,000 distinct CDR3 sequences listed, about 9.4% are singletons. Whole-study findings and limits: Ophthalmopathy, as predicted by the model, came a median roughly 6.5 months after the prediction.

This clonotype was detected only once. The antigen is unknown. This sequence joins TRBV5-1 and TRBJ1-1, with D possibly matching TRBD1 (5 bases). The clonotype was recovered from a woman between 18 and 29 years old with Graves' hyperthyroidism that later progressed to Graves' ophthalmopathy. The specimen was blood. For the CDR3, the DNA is TGCGCCAGCAGCTTGGATCTAGCACAGGCTGAAGCTTTCTTT. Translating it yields CASSLDLAQAEAFF. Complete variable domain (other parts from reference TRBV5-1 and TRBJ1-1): KAGVTQTPRYLIKTRGQQVTLSCSPISGHRSVSWYQQTPGQGLQFLFEYFSETQRNKGNFPGRFSGRQFSNSRSEMNVSTLELGDSALYLCASSLDLAQAEAFFGQGTRLTVV.